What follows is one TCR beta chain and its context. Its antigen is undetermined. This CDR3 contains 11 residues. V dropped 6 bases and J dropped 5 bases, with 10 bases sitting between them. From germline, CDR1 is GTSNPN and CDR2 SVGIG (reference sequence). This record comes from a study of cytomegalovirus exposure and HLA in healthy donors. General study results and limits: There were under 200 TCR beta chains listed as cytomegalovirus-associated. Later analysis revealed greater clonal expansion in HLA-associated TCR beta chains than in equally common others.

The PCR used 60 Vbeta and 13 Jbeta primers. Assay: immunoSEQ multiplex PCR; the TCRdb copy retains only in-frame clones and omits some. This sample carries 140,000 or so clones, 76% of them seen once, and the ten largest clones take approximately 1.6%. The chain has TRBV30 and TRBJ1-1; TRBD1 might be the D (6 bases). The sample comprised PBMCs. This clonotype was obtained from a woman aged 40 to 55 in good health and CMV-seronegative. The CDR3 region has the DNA TGTGCCTGTTCCACAGGGACTGAAGCTTTCTTT. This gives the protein CACSTGTEAFF.